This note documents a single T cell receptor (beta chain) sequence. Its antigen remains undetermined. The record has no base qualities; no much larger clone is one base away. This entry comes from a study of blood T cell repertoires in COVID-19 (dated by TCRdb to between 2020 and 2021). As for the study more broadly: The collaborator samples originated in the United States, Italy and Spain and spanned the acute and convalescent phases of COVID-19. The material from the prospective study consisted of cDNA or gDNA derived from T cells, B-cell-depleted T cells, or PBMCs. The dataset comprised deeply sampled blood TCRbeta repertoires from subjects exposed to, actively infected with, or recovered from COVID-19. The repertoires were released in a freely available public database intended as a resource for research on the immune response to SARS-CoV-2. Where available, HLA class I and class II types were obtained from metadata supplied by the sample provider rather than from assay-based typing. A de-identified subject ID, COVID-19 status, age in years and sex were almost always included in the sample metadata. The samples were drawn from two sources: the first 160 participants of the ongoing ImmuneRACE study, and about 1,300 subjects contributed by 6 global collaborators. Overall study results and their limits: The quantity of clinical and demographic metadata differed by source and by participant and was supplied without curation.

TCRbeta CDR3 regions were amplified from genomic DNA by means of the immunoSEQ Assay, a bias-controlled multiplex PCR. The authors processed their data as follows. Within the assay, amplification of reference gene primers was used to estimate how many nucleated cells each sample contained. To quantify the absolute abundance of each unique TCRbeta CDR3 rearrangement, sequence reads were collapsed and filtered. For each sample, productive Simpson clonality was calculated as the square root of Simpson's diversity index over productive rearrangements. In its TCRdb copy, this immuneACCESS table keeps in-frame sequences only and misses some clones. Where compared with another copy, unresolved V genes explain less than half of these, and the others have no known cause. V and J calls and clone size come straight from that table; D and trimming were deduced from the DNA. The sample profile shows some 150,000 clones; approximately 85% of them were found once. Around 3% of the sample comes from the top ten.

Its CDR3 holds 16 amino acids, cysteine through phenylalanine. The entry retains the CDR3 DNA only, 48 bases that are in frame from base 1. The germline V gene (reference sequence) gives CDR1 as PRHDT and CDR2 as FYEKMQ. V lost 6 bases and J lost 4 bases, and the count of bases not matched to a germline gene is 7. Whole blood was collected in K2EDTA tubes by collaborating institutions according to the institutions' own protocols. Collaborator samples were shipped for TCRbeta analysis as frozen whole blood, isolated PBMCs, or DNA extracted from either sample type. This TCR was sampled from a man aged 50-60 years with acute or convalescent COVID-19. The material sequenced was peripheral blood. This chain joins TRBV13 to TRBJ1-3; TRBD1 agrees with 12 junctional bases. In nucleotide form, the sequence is TGTGCCAGCAGATTACGGGACAGGGGGCGCGGAAACACCATATATTTT. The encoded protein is CASRLRDRGRGNTIYF.